The subject of this entry is one TCR beta chain. Its antigen remains unidentified. The sample originates from a study of T cell responses to AZD1222 COVID-19 vaccine. About the study: Pooling was applied to second doses at about 4 or about 12 weeks. Broader study findings: The donor cohort was predominantly white British with a female majority, and clonal diversity may have been underestimated.

CDR1 is SEHNR, CDR2 FQNEAQ, per germline (reference sequence). This CDR3 is 16 amino acids long. The germline V and J ends were trimmed by 5 bases and 4 bases, with 18 bases remaining between them. Data came from immunoSEQ multiplex PCR; TCRdb stores just in-frame clones and leaves some out. The sample records 84,000 or so clones, roughly nine tenths being singletons. This chain connects TRBV7-9 to TRBJ1-5; D unclear. The TCR sequence derives from an adult in good health. The source was peripheral blood, collected on day 0 of AZD1222 vaccination. CDR3 in amino acids: CASSPQDSALNQPQHF. DNA of the CDR3: TGTGCCAGCAGCCCCCAAGATAGTGCCTTAAATCAGCCCCAGCATTTT.